One sample yielded the 8 T cell receptor beta chains listed below, sequenced in a study of cytotoxic CD8 clonotypes in ibrutinib-treated CLL. Profiled with immunoSEQ multiplex PCR; TCRdb holds only in-frame clones, not every one. The profile shows around 70,000 clones, around four fifths of them singletons. Sequences were derived from PBMCs, sampled after 24 months of ibrutinib treatment. These receptors all stem from a human donor with chronic lymphocytic leukemia.

This chain links TRBV10-3 with TRBJ2-7; TRBD1 matches at 8 bases. V lost 5 bases and J lost 2; bases outside the gene matches: 11. Germline V gene lookup returns CDR1 ENHRY and CDR2 SYGVKD. The CDR3 runs to 16 residues. CDR3 coding DNA: TGTGCCATCAGTATAGGACAGGGTAGAGTCCCCTACGAGCAGTACTTC. This translates into CAISIGQGRVPYEQYF.

The chain employs TRBV10-3 and TRBJ2-3; 9 nucleotides line up with TRBD1. The CDR3 sequence is 17 residues long. The germline V gene encodes CDR1 ENHRY and CDR2 SYGVKD. Trimming removed 2 bases from V and 1 base from J; junction bases left unmatched: 7. CDR3 region: CAISERGQGSGTDTQYF. The CDR3 nucleotides read TGTGCCATCAGTGAGAGGGGACAGGGTTCCGGCACAGATACGCAGTATTTT.

V and J are TRBV11-2 and TRBJ2-5; perhaps D is TRBD1 or TRBD2 (6 bases each). The CDR3 covers 14 residues. Germline-derived CDR1 and CDR2 are SGHAT and FQNNGV. The germline V and J ends were trimmed by 2 bases and 4 bases, with 11 bases remaining between them. The CDR3 spells CASSLFGGLETQYF. The DNA of the CDR3 is TGTGCCAGCAGCTTATTTGGGGGGCTAGAGACCCAGTACTTC.

This chain links TRBV2 with TRBJ2-5; 10 bases map to TRBD1. Germline values: CDR1 SNHLY, CDR2 FYNNEI. This CDR3 comprises 16 residues. After removal of 5 bases from V and 3 bases from J, the junction contained 9 bases not matched to a gene. This chain's CDR3 is CASSPSRTGGEETQYF. The CDR3 bases are TGTGCCAGCAGTCCTTCGAGGACAGGGGGAGAAGAGACCCAGTACTTC.

This clone was detected only once. This chain links TRBV10-3 with TRBJ1-1; no reliable D call. CDR3 length: 12 amino acids. The germline V and J ends were trimmed by 4 bases and 1 base, with 4 bases remaining between them. Germline V gene lookup returns CDR1 ENHRY and CDR2 SYGVKD. In DNA, the CDR3 is TGTGCCATCAGTGCCAGGAACACTGAAGCTTTCTTT. Protein: CAISARNTEAFF.

The chain carries TRBV7-2 and TRBJ2-5; 8 bases map to TRBD2. Germline-derived CDR1 and CDR2 are SGHTA and FQGNSA. The CDR3 is made up of 16 amino acids. The V and J ends lost 3 bases and 1 base, in that order; junction bases with no gene match: 7. DNA of the CDR3: TGTGCCAGCAGCTTCGGGGGGGATCCTACCCAAGAGACCCAGTACTTC. It specifies CASSFGGDPTQETQYF.

V is TRBV6-6 and J is TRBJ2-1, with D possibly matching TRBD2 (6 bases). The CDR3 has 15 residues. Between the trimmed V and J ends, which lost 5 bases and 1 base, there was a span of 12 bases. Germline assignment: CDR1 MNHNY and CDR2 SVGAGI (reference sequence). The DNA of the CDR3 is TGTGCCAGCAGTACCCAGCGGGCTTCCTACAATGAGCAGTTCTTC. This translates into CASSTQRASYNEQFF.

The chain is built from TRBV7-2 and TRBJ2-1; 7 bases line up with TRBD1. The CDR3 sequence is 17 residues long. The germline CDR1 and CDR2 sequences are SGHTA and FQGNSA. Trimming took 2 bases from V and 3 from J; bases not matched to a gene: 10. The CDR3 DNA sequence: TGTGCCAGCAGCTTAACAGGGGTGAATATCGGCTACAATGAGCAGTTCTTC. This gives the protein CASSLTGVNIGYNEQFF.